One sample yielded the 20 T cell receptor beta chains listed below, sequenced in a study of blood T cells in healthy people across ages. The second PCR ran roughly 6 to 11 cycles with a sample-barcoded 5' primer and J-beta primers. Via MiXCR, TCRdb re-called the 5' RACE reads, giving one row per CDR3 protein. The sample includes around 870,000 distinct CDR3 sequences, less than 35% seen only once; the top ten take roughly 17%. Sequencing used blood. The source of these receptors is a woman aged 80 or older in good health.

This clonotype was counted ten times or more. The chain has TRBV10-2 and TRBJ2-5; D gene ambiguous. From germline, CDR1 is WSHSY and CDR2 SAAADI. The CDR3 consists of 15 residues. V was clipped by 6 bases and J by 3 bases, with 17 bases between them. CDR3: CASSPLKGREETQYF. DNA of the CDR3: TGCGCCAGCAGCCCCCTTAAAGGTCGGGAAGAGACCCAGTACTTC.

This clonotype showed up many times. The V and J genes are TRBV9 and TRBJ2-5; TRBD2 matches at 10 bases. V lost 3 bases, J lost 4 bases, and 6 bases stayed unmatched. The CDR3 length is 15 residues. The germline gives CDR1 SGDLS, CDR2 YYNGEE. The chain's CDR3 is CASSGLAGGRETQYF. Written as DNA, the CDR3 is TGTGCCAGCAGCGGATTAGCGGGGGGAAGAGAGACCCAGTACTTC.

Comments on this clonotype: A much larger clone is a single base away; this may be a read error. The gene calls are TRBV6-2 or TRBV6-3 and TRBJ2-4; perhaps D is TRBD1 or TRBD2 (5 bases each). This CDR3 comprises 16 residues. Germline CDR1 MNHEY, CDR2 SVGEGT. CDR3 in DNA: TGTGCCAGCAGCACTGGAACGGGGCGATTCAAAAACATTCGGTACTTC. Its translation is CASSTGTGRFKNIRYF.

A remark on this clonotype: At one of its ends the junction is not consistent with the germline gene, which may arise from a read error. The V call is TRBV7-2, the J call TRBJ2-7; D is uncertain. From germline, CDR1 is SGHTA and CDR2 FQGNSA. The CDR3 consists of 16 residues. The CDR3 sequence: CAGSLSGSGAPYKQYF. In DNA form, the CDR3 reads TGTGCCGGCAGCTTAAGTGGGTCCGGCGCCCCCTACAAGCAGTACTTC.

This clonotype was counted many times. V is TRBV6-2 or TRBV6-3 and J is TRBJ1-5, with D maybe TRBD1 (6 bases). Germline V gene sequence: CDR1 MNHEY, CDR2 SVGEGT. The CDR3 is 16 residues long. V shed 5 bases and J shed 8 bases, with 22 bases lying between them. CDR3 protein: CASSQTRGAGFEPQHF. As DNA, the CDR3 is TGTGCCAGCAGTCAAACCCGGGGGGCAGGATTCGAGCCCCAGCATTTT.

This clonotype was counted between two and nine times. The CDR3 region is CASGGRSYEQYF. CDR3 coding DNA: TGCGCCAGCGGGGGACGGTCCTACGAGCAGTACTTC. The chain employs TRBV5-1 and TRBJ2-7; the D gene could be TRBD1 or TRBD2 (5 bases each). Germline CDR1 reads SGHRS; CDR2 reads YFSETQ. V shed 7 bases and J shed 1 base, with 9 bases lying between them. This CDR3 spans 12 amino acids.

V and J are TRBV6-2 or TRBV6-3 and TRBJ2-6, with D uncertain. From germline, CDR1 is MNHEY and CDR2 SVGEGT. Trimming shortened V by 10 bases and J by 0 bases, and 7 bases separated the two germline ends. The CDR3 sequence is 13 residues long. This chain's CDR3 is CATENSGANVLTF. The DNA of the CDR3 is TGTGCCACCGAAAACTCTGGGGCCAACGTCCTGACTTTC.

This clonotype was counted ten times or more. The chain carries TRBV5-5 and TRBJ1-1, with unresolved D. Deletions cut 1 base from V and 1 base from J, with 8 bases between. The length of the CDR3 is 14 residues. Germline CDR1 and CDR2: SGHKS and YYEKEE (reference sequence). Here the CDR3 reads CASSLRETNTEAFF. CDR3 in DNA: TGTGCCAGCAGCTTGAGGGAGACGAACACTGAAGCTTTCTTT. The full variable domain, rest sourced from reference TRBV5-5 and TRBJ1-1, is DAGVTQSPTHLIKTRGQQVTLRCSPISGHKSVSWYQQVLGQGPQFIFQYYEKEERGRGNFPDRFSARQFPNYSSELNVNALLLGDSALYLCASSLRETNTEAFFGQGTRLTVV.

This clonotype has at least ten counts. V gene TRBV12-3 or TRBV12-4 combines with J gene TRBJ2-3; 13 nucleotides align to TRBD2. The V segment lost 7 bases and the J segment 3 bases; nucleotides outside the gene matches: 4. The CDR3 is made up of 15 amino acids. CDR3 sequence (DNA): TGTGCCAGCAAAGAACTAGCGGGGGGGACAGATACGCAGTATTTT. This gives the protein CASKELAGGTDTQYF.

This clonotype was recorded many times. V and J are TRBV7-2 and TRBJ2-4, with 7 bases fitting TRBD2. The V segment lost 1 base and the J segment 3 bases; nucleotides outside the gene matches: 3. Germline CDR1 is SGHTA and CDR2 is FQGNSA. CDR3 length: 15 residues. The DNA of the CDR3 is TGTGCCAGCAGCTTAGGAGGGGAGGGCAAAAACATTCAGTACTTC. Its protein product is CASSLGGEGKNIQYF.

The genes are TRBV7-2 and TRBJ2-2, with 9 bases that match TRBD2. Per germline, CDR1 SGHTA and CDR2 FQGNSA. This CDR3 has 15 amino acids. V was clipped by 5 bases and J by 7 bases; unmatched bases: 8. CDR3 loop: CASSQEGTSIGELFF. DNA of the CDR3: TGTGCCAGCAGCCAGGAAGGGACTAGCATCGGGGAGCTGTTTTTT.

A few counts support this clonotype. J is TRBJ2-6 and V is TRBV6-1; 9 nucleotides line up with TRBD1. This CDR3 is built from 17 residues. Looked up from germline, CDR1 is MNHNS and CDR2 is SASEGT. Trimming removed 7 bases from V and 4 bases from J; junction bases left unmatched: 11. The chain's CDR3 is CASIRGTGHAGANVLTF. As DNA, the CDR3 is TGTGCCAGCATCAGGGGGACAGGGCATGCCGGGGCCAACGTCCTGACTTTC.

This clonotype was counted ten times or more. V and J are TRBV20-1 and TRBJ2-3; TRBD2 matches 11 bases. From germline, CDR1 is DFQATT and CDR2 SNEGSKA (reference sequence). The CDR3 spans 17 residues. Trimming at V came to 7 bases and at J to 4 bases, leaving 16 bases not matched to a gene. DNA for the CDR3: TGCAGTGAAATCCGCGAACTAGCGGGGGCATTCGCAGATACGCAGTATTTT. This gives the protein CSEIRELAGAFADTQYF.

At least ten counts were recorded for this clonotype. This chain joins TRBV7-7 and TRBJ2-5, with 8 bases matching TRBD2. This CDR3 region has 15 residues. V lost 3 bases to trimming and J lost 0 bases; unmatched junction nucleotides: 3. The germline V gene encodes CDR1 SSHAT and CDR2 FNYEAQ (reference sequence). The CDR3 DNA reads as TGTGCCAGCAGCTTCCAGCGGGGGAACCAAGAGACCCAGTACTTC. Translated, it gives CASSFQRGNQETQYF.

The chain employs TRBV12-3 or TRBV12-4 and TRBJ1-2; D unresolved. CDR3 length equals 12 residues. The V end was cut by 9 bases, the J end by 0 bases, with 8 bases between. The CDR3 here is CAREIANYGYTF. The CDR3 coding sequence is TGTGCCAGGGAAATAGCTAACTATGGCTACACCTTC.

This clonotype was picked up many times. The rearrangement joins TRBV7-2 to TRBJ2-1, with TRBD2 matching 9 bases. The CDR3 consists of 16 residues. V gave up 3 bases and J gave up 0 bases; unmatched junction bases: 3. CDR1 SGHTA and CDR2 FQGNSA come from the germline V gene. The CDR3 sequence is CASSFGLASSYNEQFF. Here the CDR3 DNA reads TGTGCCAGCAGCTTCGGACTAGCGTCCTCCTACAATGAGCAGTTCTTC.

This clonotype was counted at least ten times. This chain links TRBV7-2 with TRBJ1-2, with D possibly TRBD1 on 6 matching bases. V lost 5 bases and J 8 bases, leaving 15 bases between the germline ends. This CDR3 spans 13 amino acids. Per the germline V gene, CDR1 is SGHTA and CDR2 is FQGNSA. This chain's CDR3 is CASSTTGPRGYTF. As DNA, the CDR3 is TGTGCCAGCAGCACAACAGGGCCGCGGGGCTACACCTTC.

This clonotype was recorded at least ten times. The chain couples TRBV20-1 to TRBJ1-4, with TRBD1 matching 7 bases. Losses at the gene ends were 1 base for V and 3 bases for J; bases not matched to a gene: 2. CDR1 and CDR2 from the germline V gene are DFQATT and SNEGSKA (reference sequence). The CDR3 runs 14 residues. The CDR3 is CSARAGTANEKLFF. The CDR3 coding sequence is TGCAGTGCTAGAGCCGGGACAGCTAATGAAAAACTGTTTTTT.

This chain connects TRBV30 to TRBJ1-5; D is possibly TRBD1 (6 bases). The CDR3 is 13 amino acids. Per the germline V gene, CDR1 is GTSNPN and CDR2 is SVGIG (reference sequence). The germline V and J ends were trimmed by 2 bases and 4 bases, with 9 bases remaining between them. CDR3 amino acids: CAWSRTGNQPQHF. The CDR3, as DNA: TGTGCCTGGAGTAGAACAGGGAATCAGCCCCAGCATTTT. Variable domain in full (rest from reference TRBV30 and TRBJ1-5): SQTIHQWPATLVQPVGSPLSLECTVEGTSNPNLYWYRQAAGRGLQLLFYSVGIGQISSEVPQNLSASRPQDRQFILSSKKLLLSDSGFYLCAWSRTGNQPQHFGDGTRLSIL.

This clonotype was detected ten times or more. This chain joins TRBV6-5 and TRBJ2-7; D is possibly TRBD1 (6 bases). The CDR3 is 17 residues long. Trimming left V 0 bases short and J 0 bases short, with 15 bases between. Germline V gene lookup returns CDR1 MNHEY and CDR2 SVGAGI. The CDR3 DNA follows: TGTGCCAGCAGTTACTCGACCGTGACAGGCAACTCCTACGAGCAGTACTTC. This translates into CASSYSTVTGNSYEQYF.